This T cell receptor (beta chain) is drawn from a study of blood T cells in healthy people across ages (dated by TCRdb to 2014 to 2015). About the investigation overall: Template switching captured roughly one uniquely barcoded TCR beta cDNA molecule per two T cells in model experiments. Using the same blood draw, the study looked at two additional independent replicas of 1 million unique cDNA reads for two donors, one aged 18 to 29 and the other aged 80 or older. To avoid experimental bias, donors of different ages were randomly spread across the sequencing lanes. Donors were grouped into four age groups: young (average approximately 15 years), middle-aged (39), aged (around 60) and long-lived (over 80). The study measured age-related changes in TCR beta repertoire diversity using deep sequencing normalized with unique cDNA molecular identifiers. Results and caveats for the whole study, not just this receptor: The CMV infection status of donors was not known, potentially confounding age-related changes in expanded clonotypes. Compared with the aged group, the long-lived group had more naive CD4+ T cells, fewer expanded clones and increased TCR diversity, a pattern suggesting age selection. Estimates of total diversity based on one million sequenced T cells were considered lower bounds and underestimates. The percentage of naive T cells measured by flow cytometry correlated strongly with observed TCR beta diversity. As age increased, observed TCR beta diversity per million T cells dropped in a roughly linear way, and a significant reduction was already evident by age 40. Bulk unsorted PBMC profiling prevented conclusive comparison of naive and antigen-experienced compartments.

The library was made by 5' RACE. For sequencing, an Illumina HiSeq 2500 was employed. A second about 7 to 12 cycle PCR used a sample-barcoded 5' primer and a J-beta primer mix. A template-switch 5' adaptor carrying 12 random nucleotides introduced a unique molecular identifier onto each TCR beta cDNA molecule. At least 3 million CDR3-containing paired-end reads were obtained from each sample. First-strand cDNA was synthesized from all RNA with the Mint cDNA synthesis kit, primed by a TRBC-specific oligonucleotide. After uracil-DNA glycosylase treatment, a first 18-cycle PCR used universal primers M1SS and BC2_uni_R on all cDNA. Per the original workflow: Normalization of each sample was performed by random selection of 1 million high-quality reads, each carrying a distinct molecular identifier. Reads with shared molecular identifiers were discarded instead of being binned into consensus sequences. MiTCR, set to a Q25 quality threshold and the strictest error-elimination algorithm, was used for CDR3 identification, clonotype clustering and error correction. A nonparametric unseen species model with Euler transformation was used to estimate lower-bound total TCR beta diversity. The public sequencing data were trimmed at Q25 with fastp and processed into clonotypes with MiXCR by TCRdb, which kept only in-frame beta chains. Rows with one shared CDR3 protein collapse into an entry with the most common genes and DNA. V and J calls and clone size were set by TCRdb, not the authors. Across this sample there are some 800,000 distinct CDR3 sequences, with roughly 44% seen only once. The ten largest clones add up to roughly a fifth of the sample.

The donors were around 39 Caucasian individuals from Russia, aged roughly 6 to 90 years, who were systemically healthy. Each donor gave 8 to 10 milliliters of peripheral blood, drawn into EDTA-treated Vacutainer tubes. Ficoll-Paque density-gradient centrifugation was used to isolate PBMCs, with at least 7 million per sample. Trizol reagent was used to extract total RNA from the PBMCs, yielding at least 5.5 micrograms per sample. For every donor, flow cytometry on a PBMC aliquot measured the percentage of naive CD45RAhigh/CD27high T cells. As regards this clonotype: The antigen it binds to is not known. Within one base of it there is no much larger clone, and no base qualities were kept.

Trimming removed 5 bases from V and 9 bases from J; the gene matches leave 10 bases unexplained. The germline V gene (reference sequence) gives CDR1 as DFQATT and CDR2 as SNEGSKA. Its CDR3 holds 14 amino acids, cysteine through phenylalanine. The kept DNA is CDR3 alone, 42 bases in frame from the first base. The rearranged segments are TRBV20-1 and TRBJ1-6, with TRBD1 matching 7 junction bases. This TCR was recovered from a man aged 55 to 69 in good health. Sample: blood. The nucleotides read TGCAGTGCTCGAATCGGGCAGGGGGGTTCACCCCTCCACTTT. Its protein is CSARIGQGGSPLHF.